Below, 9 T cell receptor beta chains from the same sample are listed, as sequenced in a study of blood T cell repertoires in COVID-19. Using immunoSEQ multiplex PCR, the repertoire was profiled, and TCRdb retains in-frame clones only, with some absent. The sample carries about 200,000 clones, roughly 80% recorded once. The specimen sequenced was peripheral blood. The receptors stem from a man aged 55 to 70 with acute or convalescent COVID-19.

V and J are TRBV4-2 and TRBJ2-1, with D possibly TRBD2 on 6 matching bases. This CDR3 contains 22 residues. V lost 3 bases and J lost 3, with 33 bases in between. Looked up from germline, CDR1 is LGHNA and CDR2 is YNFKEQ. The CDR3 nucleotides read TGTGCCAGCAGCCAGAGGGAGACCCTAGGAGAATTTTCGGCGGGGAGCTACAATGAGCAGTTCTTC. This translates into CASSQRETLGEFSAGSYNEQFF.

This clone was seen just once. The J gene is TRBJ2-1, the V gene TRBV7-8, with D maybe TRBD1 (6 bases). From germline, CDR1 is SGHVS and CDR2 FQNEAQ. Trimming removed 2 bases from V and 6 bases from J, with 17 bases in between. The CDR3 has 16 amino acids. CDR3 sequence: CASSLQRDTLLNEQFF. The CDR3 DNA follows: TGTGCCAGCAGCTTACAACGGGACACCCTTCTCAATGAGCAGTTCTTC.

The chain uses TRBV5-1 and TRBJ1-3; no definite D call. Deletions cut 4 bases from V and 2 bases from J, with 16 bases between. Germline values: CDR1 SGHRS, CDR2 YFSETQ. This CDR3 is built from 16 residues. CDR3 protein: CASSHNTATAGNTIYF. In nucleotides, the CDR3 is TGCGCCAGCAGCCACAATACAGCTACTGCTGGAAACACCATATATTTT.

The CDR3 region has the DNA TGTGCCAGCGTGTTATCCGGGACAGGCCTTGAGGGGCCCCAGCATTTT. It specifies CASVLSGTGLEGPQHF. The chain couples TRBV28 to TRBJ1-5, with 8 bases matching TRBD1. J lost 9 bases, V lost 8 bases, and 18 bases had no gene match. This CDR3 is built from 16 residues. Germline V gene data show CDR1 as MDHEN and CDR2 as SYDVKM.

This clone was observed at least ten times. This chain connects TRBV5-1 to TRBJ2-5, with 11 bases lining up with TRBD1. The ends lost 2 bases at V and 1 base at J; junction bases unmatched: 10. This CDR3 comprises 18 residues. Germline V CDR1 and CDR2: SGHRS, YFSETQ. CDR3 residues: CASSFRVGTGGTQETQYF. CDR3 nucleotides: TGCGCCAGCAGCTTCCGGGTAGGGACAGGGGGTACCCAAGAGACCCAGTACTTC.

The chain combines TRBV29-1 with TRBJ2-5; D is possibly TRBD1 (5 bases). Between the trimmed V and J ends, which lost 6 bases and 4 bases, there was a span of 18 bases. CDR3 length equals 14 residues. The germline CDR1 and CDR2 sequences are SQVTM and ANQGSEA. For the CDR3, the DNA is TGCAGCGTATCCAGGGATTGGAAGAGAGAGACCCAGTACTTC. It specifies CSVSRDWKRETQYF.

This clone was seen a few times. In DNA, the CDR3 is TGTGCCAGCAGACCGACAGACCATAATTCACCCCTCCACTTT. It is translated as CASRPTDHNSPLHF. The chain carries TRBV6-5 and TRBJ1-6, with D possibly matching TRBD1 (5 bases). The CDR3 length is 14 residues. The germline CDR1 and CDR2 sequences are MNHEY and SVGAGI. V lost 6 bases, J lost 5 bases, and 11 bases lay in between.

This clone was counted a few times. The gene calls are TRBV28 and TRBJ1-5; 7 nucleotides line up with TRBD1. After removal of 4 bases from V and 2 bases from J, the junction contained 5 bases not matched to a gene. Germline V lookup: CDR1 MDHEN, CDR2 SYDVKM. The CDR3 contains 15 residues. CDR3 region: CASSYGTVGNQPQHF. The DNA for the CDR3 is TGTGCCAGCAGTTACGGGACAGTAGGCAATCAGCCCCAGCATTTT. The whole variable domain, filled in from reference TRBV28 and TRBJ1-5, reads DVKVTQSSRYLVKRTGEKVFLECVQDMDHENMFWYRQDPGLGLRLIYFSYDVKMKEKGDIPEGYSVSREKKERFSLILESASTNQTSMYLCASSYGTVGNQPQHFGDGTRLSIL.

The chain uses TRBV28 and TRBJ1-2; TRBD1 matches at 9 bases. After removal of 5 bases from V and 8 bases from J, the junction contained 6 bases not matched to a gene. In germline, CDR1 is MDHEN, CDR2 SYDVKM. This CDR3 is 13 amino acids long. The chain's CDR3 is CASSLRQGEGYTF. CDR3 DNA sequence: TGTGCCAGCAGTCTTCGACAGGGGGAAGGCTACACCTTC.